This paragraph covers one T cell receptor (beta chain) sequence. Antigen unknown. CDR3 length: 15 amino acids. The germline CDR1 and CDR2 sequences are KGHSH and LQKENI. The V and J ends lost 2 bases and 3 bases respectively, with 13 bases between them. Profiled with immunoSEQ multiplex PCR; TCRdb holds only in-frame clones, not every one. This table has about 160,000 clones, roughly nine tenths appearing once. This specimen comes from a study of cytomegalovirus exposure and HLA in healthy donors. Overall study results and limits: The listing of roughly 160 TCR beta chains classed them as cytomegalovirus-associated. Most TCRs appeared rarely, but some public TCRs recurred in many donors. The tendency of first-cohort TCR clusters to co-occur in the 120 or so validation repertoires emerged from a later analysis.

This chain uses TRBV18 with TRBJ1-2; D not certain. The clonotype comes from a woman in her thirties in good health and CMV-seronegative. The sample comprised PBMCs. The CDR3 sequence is CASSPTAFWDYGYTF. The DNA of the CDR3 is TGTGCCAGCTCACCAACAGCCTTCTGGGACTATGGCTACACCTTC. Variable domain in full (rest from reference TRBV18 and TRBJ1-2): NAGVMQNPRHLVRRRGQEARLRCSPMKGHSHVYWYRQLPEEGLKFMVYLQKENIIDESGMPKERFSAEFPKEGPSILRIQQVVRGDSAAYFCASSPTAFWDYGYTFGSGTRLTVV.